Listed here are 24 T cell receptor beta chains from one sample, sequenced in a study of long-term antiretroviral therapy in people with HIV. Version v3.0 of the immunoSEQ assay ran at survey level. This table comes from immunoSEQ multiplex PCR, and its TCRdb copy is limited to in-frame clones, with some not included. Of 30,000 to 50,000 clones listed, 75% to 90% are singletons. Specimen: unsorted PBMCs, collected 3.1 years after starting antiretroviral therapy. The receptors come from a woman aged 50 to 65 with HIV.

V usage is TRBV2 and J usage is TRBJ2-1; perhaps TRBD1 as D (6 bases). Germline-derived CDR1 and CDR2 are SNHLY and FYNNEI. Trimming stripped 6 bases from V and 5 bases from J, with 17 bases between. CDR3 size: 15 residues. CDR3 protein: CASRADRKINNEQFF. CDR3 in DNA: TGTGCCAGCAGGGCTGACAGGAAAATTAACAATGAGCAGTTCTTC.

This clone came up once. The chain uses TRBV21-1 and TRBJ1-3; TRBD1, the table's D call, lacks a check against the DNA. TRBV21-1 is a listed pseudogene. The length of the CDR3 is 14 residues. CDR3: CASSKPGQGNTIYF. The CDR3 nucleotides are TGTGCCAGCAGCAAACCGGGACAGGGAAACACCATATATTTT.

The rearrangement uses TRBV7-9 and TRBJ2-5; perhaps D is TRBD1 or TRBD2 (5 bases each). This CDR3 has 14 amino acids. The germline CDR1 and CDR2 sequences are SEHNR and FQNEAQ (reference sequence). V lost 2 bases and J lost 5, with 12 bases in between. CDR3: CASSLSGTGETQYF. The CDR3, as DNA: TGTGCCAGCAGCTTATCTGGGACGGGGGAGACCCAGTACTTC.

The chain recombines TRBV6-5 with TRBJ1-6, with D possibly TRBD1 on 5 matching bases. Trimming removed 4 bases at V and 7 bases at J, with 14 bases between. Germline V gene data show CDR1 as MNHEY and CDR2 as SVGAGI. The CDR3 is made up of 15 amino acids. The CDR3 coding sequence is TGTGCCAGCAGTTCCAATCAGGGTAGGAATTCACCCCTCCACTTT. Translated: CASSSNQGRNSPLHF.

V is TRBV5-1 and J is TRBJ1-1, with D unresolved. The CDR3 is 15 amino acids. Trimming shortened V by 5 bases and J by 5 bases, and 19 bases separated the two germline ends. Germline CDR1 and CDR2: SGHRS and YFSETQ. The CDR3 loop is CASRLDTVRRTEAFF. CDR3 in DNA: TGCGCCAGCAGACTAGACACAGTTCGACGGACTGAAGCTTTCTTT.

CDR3 in amino acids: CASSQAGTQNTEAFF. The CDR3 DNA sequence: TGTGCCAGCTCACAAGCCGGGACACAGAACACTGAAGCTTTCTTT. The chain links TRBV18 to TRBJ1-1, with a weak D call TRBD1 (6 bases). Trimming removed 4 bases at V and 1 base at J, with 13 bases between. Per germline, CDR1 KGHSH and CDR2 LQKENI. CDR3 length: 15 residues.

This sequence joins TRBV11-2 and TRBJ1-2; 7 positions agree with TRBD1. CDR1 and CDR2 from the germline V gene are SGHAT and FQNNGV. The CDR3 loop spans 16 amino acids. V lost 3 bases and J lost 4; bases outside the gene matches: 11. The CDR3 reads CASSLGQPQGGYGYTF. CDR3 sequence (DNA): TGTGCCAGCAGCTTGGGACAGCCCCAGGGGGGCTATGGCTACACCTTC. The complete variable domain, with remaining parts taken from reference TRBV11-2 and TRBJ1-2, reads EAGVAQSPRYKIIEKRQSVAFWCNPISGHATLYWYQQILGQGPKLLIQFQNNGVVDDSQLPKDRFSAERLKGVDSTLKIQPAKLEDSAVYLCASSLGQPQGGYGYTFGSGTRLTVV.

The chain joins TRBV7-2 to TRBJ1-5, with 7 bases matching TRBD1. The germline gives CDR1 SGHTA, CDR2 FQGNSA. V lost 4 bases to trimming and J lost 3 bases; unmatched junction nucleotides: 6. The CDR3 contains 15 residues. CDR3 in DNA: TGTGCCAGCAGCTCTCGACAGGGCTTCAATCAGCCCCAGCATTTT. It translates to CASSSRQGFNQPQHF.

The chain has TRBV5-6 and TRBJ2-3, with a weak D call TRBD2 (6 bases). The V end was cut by 0 bases, the J end by 3 bases, with 8 bases between. The CDR3 runs to 14 residues. CDR1 is SGHDT and CDR2 is YYEEEE in the germline V gene. The CDR3 region has the DNA TGTGCCAGCAGCTTGGGAGGGAGGACAGATACGCAGTATTTT. It yields the protein CASSLGGRTDTQYF.

This clone appeared once. The chain has TRBV7-3 and TRBJ2-2, with TRBD2 as a possible D gene (5 bases). This CDR3 has 12 amino acids. Germline assignment: CDR1 SGHTA and CDR2 FQGTGA. Trimming left V 5 bases short and J 12 bases short, with 13 bases between. The CDR3 DNA follows: TGTGCCAGCAGCCCCCGTCGAGGGAAGCTGTTTTTT. It translates to CASSPRRGKLFF.

The chain recombines TRBV5-4 with TRBJ2-3; D perhaps matches TRBD2 (5 bases). The V end was cut by 4 bases, the J end by 0 bases, with 18 bases between. Germline CDR1 is SGHNT and CDR2 is YYREEE (reference sequence). The CDR3 spans 17 residues. The CDR3 nucleotides read TGTGCCAGCAGCGCCCCTATGAGGGCGGCGAGCACAGATACGCAGTATTTT. Translating it yields CASSAPMRAASTDTQYF.

The chain has TRBV5-6 and TRBJ2-7; TRBD1 might be the D (5 bases). This CDR3 comprises 13 residues. V was pared by 4 bases and J by 6 bases, with 14 bases between. The germline V gene has CDR1 SGHDT and CDR2 YYEEEE. The CDR3 DNA follows: TGTGCCAGCAGCCGTCAGGGATTGGGCGAGCAGTACTTC. Its translation: CASSRQGLGEQYF.

This clone was seen a few times. The chain links TRBV13 to TRBJ1-2; D possibly corresponds to TRBD1 (5 bases). Per germline, CDR1 PRHDT and CDR2 FYEKMQ (reference sequence). The CDR3 sequence is 16 residues long. Deletions cut 4 bases from V and 4 bases from J, with 19 bases between. The CDR3 sequence: CASSSVYGQGLYGYTF. The CDR3 nucleotides are TGTGCCAGCAGCTCCGTATACGGGCAGGGCCTCTATGGCTACACCTTC.

The chain links TRBV4-2 to TRBJ1-1, with D perhaps matching TRBD1 (5 bases). Germline CDR1 is LGHNA and CDR2 is YNFKEQ. Trimming stripped 7 bases from V and 6 bases from J, with 18 bases between. The CDR3 totals 14 residues. The CDR3 is CASTENRQGPEAFF. The CDR3 DNA sequence: TGTGCCAGCACCGAAAACCGCCAGGGACCTGAAGCTTTCTTT.

This clone was detected once. The chain is built from TRBV29-1 and TRBJ1-1; D is unresolved. Looked up from germline, CDR1 is SQVTM and CDR2 is ANQGSEA. The CDR3 extends over 13 amino acids. Trimming took off 3 bases at V and 0 bases at J, with 8 bases between the two ends. This CDR3 is CSVEWGLNTEAFF. Here the CDR3 DNA reads TGCAGCGTTGAGTGGGGTCTGAACACTGAAGCTTTCTTT.

This sequence joins TRBV7-6 and TRBJ1-5; D not certain. Trimming shortened V by 1 base and J by 2 bases, and 12 bases separated the two germline ends. CDR1 is SGHVS, CDR2 FNYEAQ, per germline. The CDR3 contains 16 residues. The CDR3 here is CASSLGPAGGNQPQHF. The CDR3 nucleotides are TGTGCCAGCAGCTTAGGGCCAGCGGGTGGCAATCAGCCCCAGCATTTT.

The genes are TRBV19 and TRBJ2-3, with 7 bases that match TRBD1. There are 13 residues in the CDR3. Germline trimming cut 3 bases from V and 4 bases from J; bases unmatched to any gene: 1. Per germline, CDR1 LNHDA and CDR2 SQIVND (reference sequence). CDR3 nucleotides: TGTGCCAGTAGTATGCAGGGGGCAGATACGCAGTATTTT. This codes for CASSMQGADTQYF.

The J gene is TRBJ2-2, the V gene TRBV4-3; 7 bases are a match to TRBD1. The CDR3 runs to 15 residues. Trimming at V came to 0 bases and at J to 7 bases, leaving 5 bases not matched to a gene. Germline-derived CDR1 and CDR2 are LGHNA and YSLEER. For the CDR3, the DNA is TGCGCCAGCAGCCAAGACCTACAGGGGTTCGGGGAGCTGTTTTTT. Translating gives CASSQDLQGFGELFF.

In this sample, this clone turned up once. The V call is TRBV5-1, the J call TRBJ1-5, with D perhaps TRBD1 (5 bases). The length of the CDR3 is 14 residues. Trimming shortened V by 2 bases and J by 2 bases, and 8 bases separated the two germline ends. Germline CDR1 reads SGHRS; CDR2 reads YFSETQ. In nucleotides, the CDR3 is TGCGCCAGCAGCTTCAGGGTATGCAATCAGCCCCAGCATTTT. Amino acid sequence: CASSFRVCNQPQHF.

The rearrangement joins TRBV5-4 to TRBJ2-2; no firm D call. CDR1 SGHNT and CDR2 YYREEE come from the germline V gene (reference sequence). This CDR3 has 14 residues. V gave up 3 bases and J gave up 6 bases, with 12 bases separating them. The DNA of the CDR3 is TGTGCCAGCAGCTGGGTCGTGGGGTCCGGGGAGCTGTTTTTT. As protein: CASSWVVGSGELFF.

The gene calls are TRBV7-9 and TRBJ1-4; D is possibly TRBD1 (5 bases). V was shortened by 5 bases and J by 8 bases, with 21 bases between the two germline ends. Germline V gives CDR1 SEHNR, CDR2 FQNEAQ (reference sequence). The CDR3 runs 16 residues. CDR3 sequence (DNA): TGTGCCAGCAGCACATCTTCGGGAAGGGGTATAGAAAAACTGTTTTTT. This sequence encodes CASSTSSGRGIEKLFF.

V and J are TRBV5-6 and TRBJ2-5; D possibly uses TRBD1 or TRBD2 (5 bases each). CDR3 size: 15 residues. Germline V CDR1 and CDR2: SGHDT, YYEEEE. V was pared by 0 bases and J by 5 bases, with 14 bases between. The CDR3 bases are TGTGCCAGCAGCTTGGTTGCGTACGGGGCGGAGACCCAGTACTTC. Protein product: CASSLVAYGAETQYF.

The chain uses TRBV7-9 and TRBJ2-5; possible D gene TRBD2, 5 bases. V lost 5 bases to trimming and J lost 5 bases, with 15 bases between them. Germline lookup yields CDR1 SEHNR and CDR2 FQNEAQ (reference sequence). The CDR3 sequence is 14 residues long. The CDR3 region has the DNA TGTGCCAGCAGCGCCTCCGCGGGTGCGGAGACCCAGTACTTC. Encoded protein: CASSASAGAETQYF.

V is TRBV29-1 and J is TRBJ1-2, with TRBD1 matching 8 bases. The CDR3 consists of 17 residues. Germline values: CDR1 SQVTM, CDR2 ANQGSEA. Losses at the gene ends were 3 bases for V and 0 bases for J; bases not matched to a gene: 12. The CDR3 loop reads CSVEIWDRTFSNYGYTF. The CDR3 region has the DNA TGCAGCGTTGAGATTTGGGACAGGACCTTCTCTAACTATGGCTACACCTTC.